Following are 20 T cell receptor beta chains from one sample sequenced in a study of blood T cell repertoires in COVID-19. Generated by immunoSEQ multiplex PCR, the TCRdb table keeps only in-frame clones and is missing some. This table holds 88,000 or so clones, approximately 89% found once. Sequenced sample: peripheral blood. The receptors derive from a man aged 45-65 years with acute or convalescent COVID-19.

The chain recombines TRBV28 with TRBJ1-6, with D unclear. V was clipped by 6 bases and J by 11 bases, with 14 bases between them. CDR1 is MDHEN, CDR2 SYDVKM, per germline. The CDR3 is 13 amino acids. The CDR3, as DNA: TGTGCCAGCAGGCCCGAGGCGAGGACACCCCTCCACTTT. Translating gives CASRPEARTPLHF.

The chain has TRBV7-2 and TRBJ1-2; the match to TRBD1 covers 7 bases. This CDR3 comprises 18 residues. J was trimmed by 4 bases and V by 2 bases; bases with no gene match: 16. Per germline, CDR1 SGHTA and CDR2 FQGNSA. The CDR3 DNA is TGTGCCAGCAGCTTAAGGGCCCTCTCTCAGGGGGGCGGCTATGGCTACACCTTC. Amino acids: CASSLRALSQGGGYGYTF.

In DNA, the CDR3 is TGTGCCAGCAGGGGCGGGAGCTCCTACGAGCAGTACTTC. It translates to CASRGGSSYEQYF. The rearrangement uses TRBV2 and TRBJ2-7, with 7 bases lining up with TRBD2. This CDR3 spans 13 amino acids. The V and J ends lost 6 bases and 0 bases, in that order; junction bases with no gene match: 2. The germline CDR1 and CDR2 sequences are SNHLY and FYNNEI.

The CDR3 nucleotides are TGCGCCAGCAGCCGCCTACCGGGACTAGAATCCGGCGAGCAGTTCTTC. As protein: CASSRLPGLESGEQFF. This chain connects TRBV4-1 to TRBJ2-1; TRBD2 agrees at 8 bases. Germline CDR1 MGHRA, CDR2 YSYEKL. The J segment lost 10 bases and the V segment lost 4 bases, leaving 15 bases of the junction unmatched. The CDR3 spans 16 residues.

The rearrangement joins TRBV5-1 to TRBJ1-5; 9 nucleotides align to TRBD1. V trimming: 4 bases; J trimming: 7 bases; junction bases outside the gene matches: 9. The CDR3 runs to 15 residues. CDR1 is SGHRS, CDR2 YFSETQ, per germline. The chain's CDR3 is CASSPVTGGDQPQHF. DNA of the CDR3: TGCGCCAGCAGCCCTGTGACAGGGGGGGACCAGCCCCAGCATTTT. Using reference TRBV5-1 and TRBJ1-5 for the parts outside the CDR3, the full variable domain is KAGVTQTPRYLIKTRGQQVTLSCSPISGHRSVSWYQQTPGQGLQFLFEYFSETQRNKGNFPGRFSGRQFSNSRSEMNVSTLELGDSALYLCASSPVTGGDQPQHFGDGTRLSIL.

Written as DNA, the CDR3 is TGCGCCAGCAGCTTGTCCCAAGTTGACAGGGGCGAGCAGTACTTC. Amino acid sequence: CASSLSQVDRGEQYF. The V call is TRBV5-1, the J call TRBJ2-7, with 8 bases fitting TRBD1. Trimming cost V 1 base and J 6 bases; bases outside gene matches: 9. CDR3 length: 15 residues. Germline assignment: CDR1 SGHRS and CDR2 YFSETQ.

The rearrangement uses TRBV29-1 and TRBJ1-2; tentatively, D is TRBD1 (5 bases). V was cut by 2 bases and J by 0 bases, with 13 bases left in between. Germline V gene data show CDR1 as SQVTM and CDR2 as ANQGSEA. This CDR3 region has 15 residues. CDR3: CSVEIRAGSNYGYTF. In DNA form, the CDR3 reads TGCAGCGTTGAAATTCGGGCAGGGTCTAACTATGGCTACACCTTC.

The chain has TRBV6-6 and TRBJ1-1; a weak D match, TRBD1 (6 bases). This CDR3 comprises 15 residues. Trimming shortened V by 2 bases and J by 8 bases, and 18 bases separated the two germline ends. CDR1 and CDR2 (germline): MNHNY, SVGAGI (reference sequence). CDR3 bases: TGTGCCAGCAGTTACGGCAGGGGTTATGGATCAGAAGCTTTCTTT. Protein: CASSYGRGYGSEAFF.

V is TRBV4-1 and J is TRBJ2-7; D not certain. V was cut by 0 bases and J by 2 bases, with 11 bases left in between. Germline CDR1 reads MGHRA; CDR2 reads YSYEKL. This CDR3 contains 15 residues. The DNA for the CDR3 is TGCGCCAGCAGCCAAGATCCTTCGCGCCCCTACGAGCAGTACGTC. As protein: CASSQDPSRPYEQYV.

This chain's CDR3 is CASSRIQADTQYF. CDR3 coding DNA: TGTGCCAGCAGTCGAATACAGGCGGATACGCAGTATTTT. The rearrangement links TRBV6-5 to TRBJ2-3; maybe TRBD1 (5 bases). V gave up 5 bases and J gave up 6 bases, with 12 bases separating them. The germline gives CDR1 MNHEY, CDR2 SVGAGI. The CDR3 loop spans 13 amino acids.

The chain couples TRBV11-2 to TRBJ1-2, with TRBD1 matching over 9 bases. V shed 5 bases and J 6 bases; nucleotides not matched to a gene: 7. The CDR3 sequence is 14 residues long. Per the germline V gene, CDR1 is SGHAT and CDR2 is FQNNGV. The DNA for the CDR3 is TGTGCCAGCAGCGGTTCAGGGACAGGGAATGGCTACACCTTC. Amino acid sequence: CASSGSGTGNGYTF. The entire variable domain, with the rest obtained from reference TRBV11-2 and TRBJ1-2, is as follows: EAGVAQSPRYKIIEKRQSVAFWCNPISGHATLYWYQQILGQGPKLLIQFQNNGVVDDSQLPKDRFSAERLKGVDSTLKIQPAKLEDSAVYLCASSGSGTGNGYTFGSGTRLTVV.

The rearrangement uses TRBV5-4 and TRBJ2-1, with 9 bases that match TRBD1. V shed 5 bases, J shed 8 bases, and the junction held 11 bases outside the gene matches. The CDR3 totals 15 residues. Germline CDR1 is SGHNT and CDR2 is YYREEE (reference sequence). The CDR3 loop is CASSTGTGTWDEQFF. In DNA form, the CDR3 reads TGTGCCAGCAGTACCGGGACAGGGACCTGGGATGAGCAGTTCTTC.

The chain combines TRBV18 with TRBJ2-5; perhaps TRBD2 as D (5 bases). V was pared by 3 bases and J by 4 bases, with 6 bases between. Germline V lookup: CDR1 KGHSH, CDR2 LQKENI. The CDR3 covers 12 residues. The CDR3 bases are TGTGCCAGCTCACCTGAGGGAGAGACCCAGTACTTC. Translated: CASSPEGETQYF.

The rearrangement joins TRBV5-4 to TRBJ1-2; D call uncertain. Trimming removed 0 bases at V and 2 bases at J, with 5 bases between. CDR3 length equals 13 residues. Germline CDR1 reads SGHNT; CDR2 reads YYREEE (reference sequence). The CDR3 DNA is TGTGCCAGCAGCTTGGTGGCAAACTATGGCTACACCTTC. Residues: CASSLVANYGYTF.

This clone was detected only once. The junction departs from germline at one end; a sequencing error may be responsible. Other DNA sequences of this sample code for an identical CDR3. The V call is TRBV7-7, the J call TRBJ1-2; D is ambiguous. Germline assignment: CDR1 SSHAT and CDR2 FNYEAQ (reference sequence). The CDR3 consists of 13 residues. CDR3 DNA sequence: TGTGCCAGCAGCCCACTGGAGGGAGCTGGCTACACCTTT. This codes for CASSPLEGAGYTF.

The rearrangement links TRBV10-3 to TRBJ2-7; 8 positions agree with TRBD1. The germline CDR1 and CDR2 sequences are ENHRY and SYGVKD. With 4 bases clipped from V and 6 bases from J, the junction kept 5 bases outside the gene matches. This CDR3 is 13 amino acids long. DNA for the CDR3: TGTGCCATCAGTGCGGGAGACAGGGGCGAGCAGTACGTC. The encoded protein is CAISAGDRGEQYV.

CDR3 coding DNA: TGTGCCAGCAGCGAGTACAGGACAGGGAATTCACCCCTCCACTTT. Translated, it gives CASSEYRTGNSPLHF. The V and J genes are TRBV5-5 and TRBJ1-6, with 8 positions matching TRBD1. The CDR3 extends over 15 amino acids. V dropped 4 bases and J dropped 7; count of bases not matched to a gene: 7. Germline values: CDR1 SGHKS, CDR2 YYEKEE (reference sequence). Filled out from reference TRBV5-5 and TRBJ1-6, the complete variable domain reads DAGVTQSPTHLIKTRGQQVTLRCSPISGHKSVSWYQQVLGQGPQFIFQYYEKEERGRGNFPDRFSARQFPNYSSELNVNALLLGDSALYLCASSEYRTGNSPLHFGNGTRLTVT.

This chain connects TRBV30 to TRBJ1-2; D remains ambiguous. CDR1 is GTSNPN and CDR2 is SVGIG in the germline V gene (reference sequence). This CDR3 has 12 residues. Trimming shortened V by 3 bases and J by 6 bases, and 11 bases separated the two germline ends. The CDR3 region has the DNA TGTGCCTGGAGATCGAAAGGAGATGGCTACACCTTC. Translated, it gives CAWRSKGDGYTF.

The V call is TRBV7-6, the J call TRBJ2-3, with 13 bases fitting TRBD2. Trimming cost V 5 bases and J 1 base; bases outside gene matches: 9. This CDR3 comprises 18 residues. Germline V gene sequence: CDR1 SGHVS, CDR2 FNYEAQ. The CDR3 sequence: CASSPGLAGVVGTDTQYF. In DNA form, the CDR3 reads TGTGCCAGCAGCCCAGGACTAGCGGGGGTCGTGGGCACAGATACGCAGTATTTT.

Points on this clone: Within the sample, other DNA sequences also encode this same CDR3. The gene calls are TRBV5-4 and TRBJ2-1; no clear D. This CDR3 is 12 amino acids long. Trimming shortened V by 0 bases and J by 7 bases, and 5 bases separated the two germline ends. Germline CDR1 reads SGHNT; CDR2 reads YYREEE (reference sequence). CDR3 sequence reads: CASSLGGNEQFF. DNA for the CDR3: TGTGCCAGCAGCTTGGGAGGTAATGAGCAGTTCTTC.